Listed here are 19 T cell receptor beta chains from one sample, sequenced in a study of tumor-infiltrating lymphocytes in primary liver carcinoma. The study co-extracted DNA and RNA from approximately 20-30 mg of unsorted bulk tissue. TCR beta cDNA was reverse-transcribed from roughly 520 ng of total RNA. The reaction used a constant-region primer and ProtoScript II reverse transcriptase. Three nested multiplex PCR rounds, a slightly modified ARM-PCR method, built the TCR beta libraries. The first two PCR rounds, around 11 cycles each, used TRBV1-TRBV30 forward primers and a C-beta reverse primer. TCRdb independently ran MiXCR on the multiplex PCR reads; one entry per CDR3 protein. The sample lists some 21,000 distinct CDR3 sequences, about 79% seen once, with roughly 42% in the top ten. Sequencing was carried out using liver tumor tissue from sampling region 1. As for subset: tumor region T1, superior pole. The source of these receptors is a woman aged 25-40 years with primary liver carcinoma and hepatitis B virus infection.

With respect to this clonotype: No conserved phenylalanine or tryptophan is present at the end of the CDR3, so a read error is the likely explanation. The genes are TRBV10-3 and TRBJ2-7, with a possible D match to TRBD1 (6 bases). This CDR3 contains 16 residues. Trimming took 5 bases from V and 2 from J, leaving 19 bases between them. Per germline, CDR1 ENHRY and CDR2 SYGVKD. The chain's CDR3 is CAISKWTRDMTYEQYL. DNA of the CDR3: TGTGCCATCAGTAAGTGGACGAGGGACATGACCTACGAGCAGTACTTA.

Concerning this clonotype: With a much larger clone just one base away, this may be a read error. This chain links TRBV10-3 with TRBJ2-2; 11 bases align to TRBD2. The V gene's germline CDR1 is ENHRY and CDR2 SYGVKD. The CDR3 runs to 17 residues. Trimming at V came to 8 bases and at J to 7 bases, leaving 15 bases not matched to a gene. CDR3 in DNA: TGTGCCATCGGTGGTTCGGGACTAGCGGAAGGGGACGGGGAGCTGTTTTTT. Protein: CAIGGSGLAEGDGELFF.

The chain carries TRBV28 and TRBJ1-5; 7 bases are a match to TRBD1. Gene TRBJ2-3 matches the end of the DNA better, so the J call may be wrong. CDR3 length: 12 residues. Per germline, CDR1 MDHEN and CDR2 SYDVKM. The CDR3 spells CASWPGGRPQYF. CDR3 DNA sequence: TGTGCCAGCTGGCCAGGGGGACGGCCCCAGTATTTT.

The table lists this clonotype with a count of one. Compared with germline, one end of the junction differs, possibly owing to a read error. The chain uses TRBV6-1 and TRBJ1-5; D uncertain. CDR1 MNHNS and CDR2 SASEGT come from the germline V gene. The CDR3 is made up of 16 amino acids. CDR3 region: CASSEDKPSDNQPQQF. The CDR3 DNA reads TGTGCCAGCAGTGAAGACAAGCCGAGTGACAATCAGCCCCAGCAATTT.

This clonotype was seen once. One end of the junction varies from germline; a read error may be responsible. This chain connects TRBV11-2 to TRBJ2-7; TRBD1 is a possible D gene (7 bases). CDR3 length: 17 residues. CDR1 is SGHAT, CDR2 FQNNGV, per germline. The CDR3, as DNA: TGCGCTAGCAGTATGACAGGAGGGGGCTCTTGGACCTACGAGCAGCACTTC. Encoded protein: CASSMTGGGSWTYEQHF.

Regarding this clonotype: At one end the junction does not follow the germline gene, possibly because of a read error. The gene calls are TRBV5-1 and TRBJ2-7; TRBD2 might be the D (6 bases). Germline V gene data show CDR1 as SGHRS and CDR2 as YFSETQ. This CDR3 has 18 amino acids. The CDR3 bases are TGCGCCAGTAGCTTGGGGGTCTTCGGGAGTTCGAGCTCCTACGGGCAGTACTTC. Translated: CASSLGVFGSSSSYGQYF.

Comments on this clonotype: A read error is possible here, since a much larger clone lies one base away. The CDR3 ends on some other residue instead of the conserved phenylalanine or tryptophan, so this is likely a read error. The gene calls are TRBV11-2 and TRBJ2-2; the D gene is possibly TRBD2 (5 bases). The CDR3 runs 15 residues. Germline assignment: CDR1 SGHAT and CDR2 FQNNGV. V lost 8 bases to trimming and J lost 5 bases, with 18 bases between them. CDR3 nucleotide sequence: TGTGCCAGCTGTTTAGATCGGACTGTAACCGGGGAGCTGTTTTCT. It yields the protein CASCLDRTVTGELFS.

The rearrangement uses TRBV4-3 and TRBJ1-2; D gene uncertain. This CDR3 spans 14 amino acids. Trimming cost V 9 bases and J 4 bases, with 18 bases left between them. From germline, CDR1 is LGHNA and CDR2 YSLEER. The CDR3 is CASSAESEVYGYTF. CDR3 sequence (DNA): TGCGCCAGTAGCGCTGAGTCGGAGGTCTATGGCTACACCTTC.

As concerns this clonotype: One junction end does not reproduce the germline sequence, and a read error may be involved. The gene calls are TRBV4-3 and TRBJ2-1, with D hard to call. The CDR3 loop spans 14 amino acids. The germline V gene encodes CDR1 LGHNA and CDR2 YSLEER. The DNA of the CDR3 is TGCGCCAGTAGCCACACAGAGTTGAACAATGAGCAGTTCTTC. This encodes CASSHTELNNEQFF.

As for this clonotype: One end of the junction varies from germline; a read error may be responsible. The CDR3 sequence: CANSDWFGQYF. CDR3 DNA: TGTGCCAACAGTGATTGGTTCGGGCAGTACTTC. V usage is TRBV6-1 and J usage is TRBJ2-7, with D unresolved. The CDR3 sequence is 11 residues long. The V gene's germline CDR1 is MNHNS and CDR2 SASEGT.

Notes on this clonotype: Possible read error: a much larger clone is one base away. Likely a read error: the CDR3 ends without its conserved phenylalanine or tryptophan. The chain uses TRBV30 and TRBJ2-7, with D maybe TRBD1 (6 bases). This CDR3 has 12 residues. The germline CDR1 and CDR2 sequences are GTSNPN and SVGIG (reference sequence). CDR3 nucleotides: TGTGCCTGGAGTGGGACAGCGTACGCGCAGTACCTC. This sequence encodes CAWSGTAYAQYL.

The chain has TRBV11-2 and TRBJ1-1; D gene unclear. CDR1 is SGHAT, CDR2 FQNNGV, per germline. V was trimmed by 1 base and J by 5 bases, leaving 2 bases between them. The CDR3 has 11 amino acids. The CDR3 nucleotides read TGTGCCAGCAGCTTAGGTACTGAAGCTTTCTTT. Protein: CASSLGTEAFF.

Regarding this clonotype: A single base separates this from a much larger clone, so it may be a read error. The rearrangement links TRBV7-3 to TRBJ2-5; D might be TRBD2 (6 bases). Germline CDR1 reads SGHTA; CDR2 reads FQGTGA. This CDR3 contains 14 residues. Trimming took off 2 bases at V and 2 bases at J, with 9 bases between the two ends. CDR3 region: CASSLRGTQETQYF. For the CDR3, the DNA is TGTGCCAGCAGCTTACGGGGGACTCAAGAGACCCAGTACTTC.

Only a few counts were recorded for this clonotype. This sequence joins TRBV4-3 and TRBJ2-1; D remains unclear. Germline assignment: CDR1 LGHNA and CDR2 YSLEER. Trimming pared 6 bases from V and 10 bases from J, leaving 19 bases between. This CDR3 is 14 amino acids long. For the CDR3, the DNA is TGCGCCAGCAGTCACACAGAGTTGATCAACGAGCAGTTCTTC. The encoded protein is CASSHTELINEQFF.

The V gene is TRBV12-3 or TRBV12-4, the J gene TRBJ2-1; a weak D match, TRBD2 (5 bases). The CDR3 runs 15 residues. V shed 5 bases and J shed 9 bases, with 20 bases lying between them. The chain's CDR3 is CASSLSGISGLEQFF. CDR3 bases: TGTGCCAGCAGTCTGTCCGGGATTAGTGGACTTGAGCAGTTCTTC.

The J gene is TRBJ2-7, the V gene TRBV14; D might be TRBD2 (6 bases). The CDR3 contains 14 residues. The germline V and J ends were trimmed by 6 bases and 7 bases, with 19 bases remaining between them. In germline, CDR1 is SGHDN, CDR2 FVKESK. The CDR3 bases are TGTGCCAGCAGGCAGGCGGGGACTGACTATGAGCAGTACTTC. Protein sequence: CASRQAGTDYEQYF.

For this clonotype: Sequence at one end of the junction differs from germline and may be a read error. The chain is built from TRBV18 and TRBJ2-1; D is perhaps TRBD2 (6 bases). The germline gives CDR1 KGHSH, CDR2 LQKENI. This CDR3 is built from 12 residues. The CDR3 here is CTSPPLAIEQFF. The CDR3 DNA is TGTACCAGCCCACCTCTAGCGATTGAGCAGTTCTTC.

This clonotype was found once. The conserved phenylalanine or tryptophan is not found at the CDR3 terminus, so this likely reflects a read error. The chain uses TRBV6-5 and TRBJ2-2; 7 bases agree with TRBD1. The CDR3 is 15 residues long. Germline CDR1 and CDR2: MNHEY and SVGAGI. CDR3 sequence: CDSSPRTGFTGELFL. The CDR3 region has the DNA TGTGACAGCAGTCCGCGGACAGGATTCACCGGGGAGCTGTTTCTT.

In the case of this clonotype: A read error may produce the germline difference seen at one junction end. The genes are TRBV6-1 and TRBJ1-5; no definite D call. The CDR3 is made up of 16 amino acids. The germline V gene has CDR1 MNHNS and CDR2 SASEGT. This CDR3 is CASSEEEPSGNQLQHF. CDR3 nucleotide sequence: TGTGCCAGCAGTGAAGAAGAGCCGAGTGGTAATCAGCTCCAGCATTTT.